This T cell receptor beta chain was profiled in a study of blood T cell repertoires in COVID-19. Study in general: Researchers got acute and convalescent COVID-19 samples from the United States, Italy and Spain. T cells, B-cell-depleted T cells, or PBMCs provided the cDNA or gDNA that served as material.

Original processing methods: Quantification of nucleated cells was approximated via reference gene primer amplification. TCRdb's table, derived via immunoSEQ multiplex PCR, lists solely in-frame clones and lacks some. V, J and clone size are taken as reported in that table, and D and trimming were inferred from the DNA itself. The repertoire consists of tens of thousands of clones, with about 87% occurring once and the leading ten covering roughly 3.7%. The germline V gene has CDR1 LGHNA and CDR2 YSLEER. Trimming left V 0 bases short and J 5 bases short, with 13 bases between. The CDR3 loop spans 15 amino acids.

This chain uses TRBV4-3 with TRBJ1-2; maybe TRBD1 (6 bases). Specimen: peripheral blood. The TCR comes from a human donor in a cohort sampled during active COVID-19. The CDR3 DNA is TGCGCCAGCAGCCAAGACCGGCGAGGGGGTTATGGCTACACCTTC. Protein: CASSQDRRGGYGYTF.